This passage covers 18 T cell receptor beta chains from one sample sequenced in a study of blood T cell repertoires in COVID-19. The assay was immunoSEQ multiplex PCR, and TCRdb's table has in-frame clones only and misses some. The table lists approximately 360,000 clones, roughly 80% of them singletons. Source material: PBMCs or T cells enriched from blood (not recorded which). The origin of the receptors is a woman aged 50 to 60 who had recovered from COVID-19.

The CDR3, as DNA: TGTGCCAGCAGCGCGACAGTCCTCAACTATGGCTACACCTTC. Translating gives CASSATVLNYGYTF. V is TRBV9 and J is TRBJ1-2; weak D call: TRBD1 (5 bases). V lost 3 bases and J 2 bases, leaving 11 bases between the germline ends. Germline V gene lookup returns CDR1 SGDLS and CDR2 YYNGEE. The CDR3 extends over 14 amino acids.

This clone has more than one count but fewer than ten. The chain joins TRBV20-1 to TRBJ1-2; D perhaps matches TRBD1 (5 bases). Germline V gene lookup returns CDR1 DFQATT and CDR2 SNEGSKA (reference sequence). Trimming cost V 3 bases and J 2 bases, with 13 bases left between them. There are 14 residues in the CDR3. CDR3 sequence (DNA): TGCAGTGCTAGTGAGCGGGGCTCCAACTATGGCTACACCTTC. Amino acid sequence: CSASERGSNYGYTF.

The gene calls are TRBV5-8 and TRBJ1-4; D is unresolved. Germline CDR1 and CDR2: SGHTS and YDEGEE. Trimming cost V 4 bases and J 4 bases, with 17 bases left between them. This CDR3 has 16 residues. In nucleotides, the CDR3 is TGTGCCAGCAGCCCGGGAAGGAGTACGGGTAATGAAAAACTGTTTTTT. Translating gives CASSPGRSTGNEKLFF.

This clone turned up a few times. This chain uses TRBV7-2 with TRBJ1-4; D perhaps matches TRBD1 (5 bases). Germline CDR1 reads SGHTA; CDR2 reads FQGNSA. This CDR3 region has 15 residues. The V and J ends lost 0 bases and 0 bases respectively, with 5 bases between them. As DNA, the CDR3 is TGTGCCAGCAGCTTAGCAGGGGCAACTAATGAAAAACTGTTTTTT. Protein: CASSLAGATNEKLFF.

V is TRBV15 and J is TRBJ1-2; D call uncertain. Germline values: CDR1 LNHNV, CDR2 YYDKDF (reference sequence). V was shortened by 0 bases and J by 6 bases, with 11 bases between the two germline ends. The CDR3 is made up of 14 amino acids. CDR3 region: CATSREREGHGYTF. The CDR3 region has the DNA TGTGCCACCAGCAGAGAGCGGGAAGGGCATGGCTACACCTTC.

The chain recombines TRBV23-1 with TRBJ1-2; D is unclear. TRBV23-1 is annotated as an ORF whose role is uncertain. The CDR3 runs to 14 residues. V was cut by 0 bases and J by 0 bases, with 5 bases left in between. The CDR3 DNA is TGCGCCAGCAGTCAATCCCCAGCTAACTATGGCTACACCTTC. Protein product: CASSQSPANYGYTF.

A single count supports this clone. As DNA, the CDR3 is TGTGCCAGCAGCTTGGCCTCGGGGGGCAGGGGCTACACCTTC. It specifies CASSLASGGRGYTF. The chain combines TRBV7-8 with TRBJ1-2; possibly TRBD1 for D (6 bases). The germline gives CDR1 SGHVS, CDR2 FQNEAQ. CDR3 length: 14 amino acids. V was shortened by 3 bases and J by 8 bases, with 16 bases between the two germline ends.

The chain couples TRBV7-9 to TRBJ2-7, with TRBD2 matching over 7 bases. Losses at the gene ends were 5 bases for V and 2 bases for J; bases not matched to a gene: 12. Looked up from germline, CDR1 is SEHNR and CDR2 is FQNEAQ (reference sequence). The CDR3 length is 16 residues. CDR3 region: CASSPIGGFRPYEQYF. DNA of the CDR3: TGTGCCAGCAGCCCGATCGGGGGGTTTCGCCCCTACGAGCAGTACTTC.

Concerning this clone: The sample has other DNA sequences that encode this CDR3 too. The CDR3 here is CASSVEGTLNTEAFF. Here the CDR3 DNA reads TGTGCCAGCAGCGTAGAGGGGACACTGAACACTGAAGCTTTCTTT. The chain combines TRBV9 with TRBJ1-1; D is possibly TRBD1 (6 bases). V lost 0 bases and J lost 0, with 9 bases in between. Germline lookup yields CDR1 SGDLS and CDR2 YYNGEE. This CDR3 has 15 amino acids.

The rearrangement uses TRBV29-1 and TRBJ2-1; TRBD1 matches at 7 bases. Germline-derived CDR1 and CDR2 are SQVTM and ANQGSEA. V was clipped by 3 bases and J by 9 bases; unmatched bases: 8. The length of the CDR3 is 13 residues. CDR3 protein: CSVEWTGFIEQFF. For the CDR3, the DNA is TGCAGCGTTGAGTGGACAGGTTTTATTGAGCAGTTCTTC.

The CDR3 protein is CAWGRGHHTDTQYF. CDR3 coding DNA: TGTGCCTGGGGGAGAGGACATCACACAGATACGCAGTATTTT. The chain combines TRBV30 with TRBJ2-3, with D perhaps assigned TRBD1 or TRBD2 (5 bases each). The germline gives CDR1 GTSNPN, CDR2 SVGIG (reference sequence). CDR3 length: 14 residues. Trimming stripped 5 bases from V and 2 bases from J, with 14 bases between. Combining the CDR3 with reference TRBV30 and TRBJ2-3 gives the whole variable domain SQTIHQWPATLVQPVGSPLSLECTVEGTSNPNLYWYRQAAGRGLQLLFYSVGIGQISSEVPQNLSASRPQDRQFILSSKKLLLSDSGFYLCAWGRGHHTDTQYFGPGTRLTVL.

This chain's CDR3 is CAWGWQGGEKLFF. CDR3 coding DNA: TGTGCCTGGGGATGGCAGGGGGGCGAAAAACTGTTTTTT. This sequence joins TRBV30 and TRBJ1-4; 7 positions agree with TRBD1. Germline CDR1 is GTSNPN and CDR2 is SVGIG (reference sequence). The CDR3 consists of 13 residues. The ends lost 5 bases at V and 8 bases at J; junction bases unmatched: 8.

The genes are TRBV7-2 and TRBJ2-2; the D gene is possibly TRBD2 (6 bases). The V gene lost 3 bases and the J gene lost 7 bases, with 12 bases spanning the gap. The CDR3 has 14 residues. Germline loops: CDR1 SGHTA, CDR2 FQGNSA. The chain's CDR3 is CASSFGTAIGELFF. CDR3 nucleotides: TGTGCCAGCAGCTTTGGGACTGCCATCGGGGAGCTGTTTTTT. Using reference TRBV7-2 and TRBJ2-2 for the parts outside the CDR3, the full variable domain is GAGVSQSPSNKVTEKGKDVELRCDPISGHTALYWYRQSLGQGLEFLIYFQGNSAPDKSGLPSDRFSAERTGGSVSTLTIQRTQQEDSAVYLCASSFGTAIGELFFGEGSRLTVL.

J is TRBJ1-1 and V is TRBV5-4, with a weak D call TRBD1 (5 bases). The length of the CDR3 is 15 residues. Germline V lookup: CDR1 SGHNT, CDR2 YYREEE (reference sequence). The V and J ends lost 5 bases and 3 bases respectively, with 17 bases between them. DNA for the CDR3: TGTGCCAGCAGATCCAAAGTGGGGGGACACACTGAAGCTTTCTTT. Amino acid sequence: CASRSKVGGHTEAFF.

About this clone itself: The junction departs from the called germline gene at one end, perhaps through a read error. The rearrangement uses TRBV5-5 and TRBJ1-1; D not resolved. Germline CDR1 is SGHKS and CDR2 is YYEKEE (reference sequence). There are 18 residues in the CDR3. In DNA, the CDR3 is TGTGCCAGCAGCTTGGTTCCCGGGAAAGGTTTGGTGAATACTGAAGCTTTCTTT. This codes for CASSLVPGKGLVNTEAFF.

CDR3 sequence (DNA): TGTGCCAGCAGCTTAACAGGGATAGGCTACACCTTC. Its translation is CASSLTGIGYTF. The chain uses TRBV11-2 and TRBJ1-2, with D tentatively TRBD1 (6 bases). Germline V gene data show CDR1 as SGHAT and CDR2 as FQNNGV. The length of the CDR3 is 12 residues. Trimming took off 2 bases at V and 8 bases at J, with 9 bases between the two ends. Together with reference TRBV11-2 and TRBJ1-2, the CDR3 gives the full variable domain: EAGVAQSPRYKIIEKRQSVAFWCNPISGHATLYWYQQILGQGPKLLIQFQNNGVVDDSQLPKDRFSAERLKGVDSTLKIQPAKLEDSAVYLCASSLTGIGYTFGSGTRLTVV.

J is TRBJ2-3 and V is TRBV21-1; TRBD2, the table's D call, lacks a check against the DNA. TRBV21-1 constitutes a pseudogene. CDR3 length equals 15 residues. The CDR3 coding sequence is TGTGCCAGCAGAGACCTAGTTCCTCGAACAGATACGCAGTATTTT. Its translation: CASRDLVPRTDTQYF.

The chain links TRBV6-5 to TRBJ1-2, with D possibly TRBD1 on 5 matching bases. The V gene lost 2 bases and the J gene lost 3 bases, with 13 bases spanning the gap. The CDR3 totals 15 residues. Germline V gene data show CDR1 as MNHEY and CDR2 as SVGAGI. The CDR3 coding sequence is TGTGCCAGCAGTTACATCCACAGGACCGACTATGGCTACACCTTC. Translating gives CASSYIHRTDYGYTF.